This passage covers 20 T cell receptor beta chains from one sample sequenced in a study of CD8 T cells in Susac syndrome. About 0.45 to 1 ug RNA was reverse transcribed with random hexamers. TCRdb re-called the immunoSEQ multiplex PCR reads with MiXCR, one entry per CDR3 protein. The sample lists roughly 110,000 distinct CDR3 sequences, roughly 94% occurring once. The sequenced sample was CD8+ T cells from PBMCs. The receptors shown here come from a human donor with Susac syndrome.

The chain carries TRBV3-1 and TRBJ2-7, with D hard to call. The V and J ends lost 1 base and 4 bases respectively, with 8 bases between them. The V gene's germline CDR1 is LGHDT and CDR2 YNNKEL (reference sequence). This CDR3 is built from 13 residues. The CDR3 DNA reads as TGTGCCAGCAGCCAAGCCGGAAGGTACGAGCAGTACTTC. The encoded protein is CASSQAGRYEQYF.

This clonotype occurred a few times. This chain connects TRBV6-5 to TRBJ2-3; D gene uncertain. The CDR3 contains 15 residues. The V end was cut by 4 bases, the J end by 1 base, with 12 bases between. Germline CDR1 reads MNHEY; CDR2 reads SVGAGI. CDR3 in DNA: TGTGCCAGCAGTTTCTACAGCGTCGGCACAGATACGCAGTATTTT. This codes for CASSFYSVGTDTQYF.

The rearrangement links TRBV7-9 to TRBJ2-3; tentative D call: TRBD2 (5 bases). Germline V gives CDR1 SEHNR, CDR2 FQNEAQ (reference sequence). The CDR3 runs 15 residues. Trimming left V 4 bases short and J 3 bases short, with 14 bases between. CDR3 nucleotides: TGTGCCAGCAGCTCCCCGGGGTCGTCGACAGATACGCAGTATTTT. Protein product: CASSSPGSSTDTQYF.

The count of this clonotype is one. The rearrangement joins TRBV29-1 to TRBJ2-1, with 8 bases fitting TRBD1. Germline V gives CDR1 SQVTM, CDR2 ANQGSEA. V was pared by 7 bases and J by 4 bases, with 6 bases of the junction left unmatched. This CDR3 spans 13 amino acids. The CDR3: CSGETGEYNEQFF. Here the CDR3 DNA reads TGCAGCGGGGAGACAGGGGAGTACAATGAGCAGTTCTTC.

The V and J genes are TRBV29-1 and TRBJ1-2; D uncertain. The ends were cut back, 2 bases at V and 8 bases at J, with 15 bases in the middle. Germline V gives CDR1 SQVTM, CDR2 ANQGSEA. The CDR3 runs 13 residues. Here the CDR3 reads CSVETATSRGYTF. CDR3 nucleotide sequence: TGCAGCGTTGAAACTGCCACATCGAGGGGCTACACCTTC.

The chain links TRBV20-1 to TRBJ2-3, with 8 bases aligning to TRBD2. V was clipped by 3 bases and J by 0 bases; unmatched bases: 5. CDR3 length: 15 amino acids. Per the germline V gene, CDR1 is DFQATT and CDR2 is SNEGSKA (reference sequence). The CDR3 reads CSARAPSGSTDTQYF. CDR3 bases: TGCAGTGCTAGGGCACCTAGCGGGAGCACAGATACGCAGTATTTT.

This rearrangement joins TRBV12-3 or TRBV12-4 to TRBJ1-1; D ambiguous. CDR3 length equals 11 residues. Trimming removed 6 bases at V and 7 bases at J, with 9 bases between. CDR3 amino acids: CASSTRDEAFF. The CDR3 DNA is TGTGCCAGCAGCACACGGGATGAAGCTTTCTTT.

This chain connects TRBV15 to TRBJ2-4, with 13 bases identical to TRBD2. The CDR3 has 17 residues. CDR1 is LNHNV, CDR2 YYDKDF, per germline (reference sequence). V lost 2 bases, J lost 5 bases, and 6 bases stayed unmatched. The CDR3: CATSRTIGLAGENIQYF. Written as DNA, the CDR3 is TGTGCCACCAGCAGAACAATCGGACTAGCGGGAGAAAACATTCAGTACTTC.

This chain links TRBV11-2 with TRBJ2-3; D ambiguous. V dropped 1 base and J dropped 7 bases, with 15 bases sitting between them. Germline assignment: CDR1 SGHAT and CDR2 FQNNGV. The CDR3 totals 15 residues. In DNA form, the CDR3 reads TGTGCCAGCAGCTTAGTCCCGGTTCAAGGCTATACGCAGTATTTT. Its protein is CASSLVPVQGYTQYF.

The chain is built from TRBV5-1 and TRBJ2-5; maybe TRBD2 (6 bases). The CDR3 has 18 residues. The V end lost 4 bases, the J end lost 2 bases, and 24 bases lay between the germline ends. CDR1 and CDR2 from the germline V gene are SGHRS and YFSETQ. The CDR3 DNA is TGCGCCAGCAGCCGAATACCTGCTAGCGCCCCTCTACAAGAGACCCAGTACTTC. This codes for CASSRIPASAPLQETQYF.

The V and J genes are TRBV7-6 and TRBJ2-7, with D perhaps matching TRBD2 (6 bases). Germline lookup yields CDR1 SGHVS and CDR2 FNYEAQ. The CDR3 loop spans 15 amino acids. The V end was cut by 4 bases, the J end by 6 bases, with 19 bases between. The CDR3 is CASSSLGGGQPEQYF. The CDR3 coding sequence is TGTGCCAGCAGCTCCCTAGGAGGAGGGCAGCCCGAGCAGTACTTC.

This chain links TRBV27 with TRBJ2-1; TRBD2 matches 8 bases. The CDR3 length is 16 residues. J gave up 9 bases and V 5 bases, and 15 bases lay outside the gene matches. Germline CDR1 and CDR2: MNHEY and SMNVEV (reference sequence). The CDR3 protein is CASSPPLGRGGSEQFF. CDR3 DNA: TGTGCCAGCAGTCCCCCTCTCGGGAGGGGGGGCTCTGAGCAGTTCTTC.

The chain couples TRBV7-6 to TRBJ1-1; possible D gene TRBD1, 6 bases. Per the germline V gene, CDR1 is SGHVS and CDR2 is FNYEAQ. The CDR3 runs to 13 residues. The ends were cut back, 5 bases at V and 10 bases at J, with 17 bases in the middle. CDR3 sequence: CASSTGRGGIAFF. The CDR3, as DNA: TGTGCCAGCAGCACCGGCAGGGGTGGTATAGCTTTCTTT.

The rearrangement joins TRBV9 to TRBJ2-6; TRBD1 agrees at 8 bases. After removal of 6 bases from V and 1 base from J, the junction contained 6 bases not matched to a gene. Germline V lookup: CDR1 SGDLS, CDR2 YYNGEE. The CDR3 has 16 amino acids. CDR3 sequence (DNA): TGTGCCAGCACGGTGGACAGGGAATCTGGGGCCAACGTCCTGACTTTC. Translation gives CASTVDRESGANVLTF.

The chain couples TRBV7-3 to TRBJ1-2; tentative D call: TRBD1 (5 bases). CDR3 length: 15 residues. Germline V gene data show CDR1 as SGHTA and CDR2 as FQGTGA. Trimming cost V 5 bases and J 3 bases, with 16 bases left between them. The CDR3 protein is CASSPHPGWDYGYTF. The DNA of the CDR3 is TGTGCCAGCAGCCCACACCCAGGGTGGGACTATGGCTACACCTTC.

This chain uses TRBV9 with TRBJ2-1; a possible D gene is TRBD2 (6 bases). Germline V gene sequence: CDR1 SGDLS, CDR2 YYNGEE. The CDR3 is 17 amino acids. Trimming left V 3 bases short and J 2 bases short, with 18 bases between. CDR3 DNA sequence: TGTGCCAGCAGCGACCGGGACTCCCCTGGCGCCTACAATGAGCAGTTCTTC. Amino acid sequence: CASSDRDSPGAYNEQFF.

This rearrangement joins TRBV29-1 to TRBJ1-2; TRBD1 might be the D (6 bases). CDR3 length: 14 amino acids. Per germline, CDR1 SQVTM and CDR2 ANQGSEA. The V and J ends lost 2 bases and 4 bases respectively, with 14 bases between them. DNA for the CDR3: TGCAGCGTTGAACCGGGGGCGAATCCCTATGGCTACACCTTC. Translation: CSVEPGANPYGYTF. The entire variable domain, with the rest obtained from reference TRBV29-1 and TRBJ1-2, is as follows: SAVISQKPSRDICQRGTSLTIQCQVDSQVTMMFWYRQQPGQSLTLIATANQGSEATYESGFVIDKFPISRPNLTFSTLTVSNMSPEDSSIYLCSVEPGANPYGYTFGSGTRLTVV.

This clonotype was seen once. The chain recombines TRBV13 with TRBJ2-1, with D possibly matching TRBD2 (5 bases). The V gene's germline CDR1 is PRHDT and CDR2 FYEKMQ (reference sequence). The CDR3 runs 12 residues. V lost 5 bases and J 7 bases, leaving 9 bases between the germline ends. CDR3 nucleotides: TGTGCCAGCAGCCGAGAGCGGAATGAGCAGTTCTTC. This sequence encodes CASSRERNEQFF. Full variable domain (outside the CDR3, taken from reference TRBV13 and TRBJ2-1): AAGVIQSPRHLIKEKRETATLKCYPIPRHDTVYWYQQGPGQDPQFLISFYEKMQSDKGSIPDRFSAQQFSDYHSELNMSSLELGDSALYFCASSRERNEQFFGPGTRLTVL.

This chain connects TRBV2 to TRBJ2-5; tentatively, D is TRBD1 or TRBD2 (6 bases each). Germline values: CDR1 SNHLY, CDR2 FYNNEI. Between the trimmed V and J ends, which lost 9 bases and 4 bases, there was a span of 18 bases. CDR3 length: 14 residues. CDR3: CARTKGGGRETQYF. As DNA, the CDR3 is TGTGCCAGGACCAAAGGTGGGGGGCGAGAGACCCAGTACTTC. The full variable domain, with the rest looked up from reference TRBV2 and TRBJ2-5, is EPEVTQTPSHQVTQMGQEVILRCVPISNHLYFYWYRQILGQKVEFLVSFYNNEISEKSEIFDDQFSVERPDGSNFTLKIRSTKLEDSAMYFCARTKGGGRETQYFGPGTRLLVL.

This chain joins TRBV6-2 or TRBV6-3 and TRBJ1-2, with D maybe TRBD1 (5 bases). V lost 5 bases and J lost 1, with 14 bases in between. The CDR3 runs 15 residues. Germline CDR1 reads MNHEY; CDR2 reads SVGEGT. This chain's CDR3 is CASSDFSTVNYGYTF. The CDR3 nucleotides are TGTGCCAGCAGTGACTTTTCGACAGTTAACTATGGCTACACCTTC.